This T cell receptor (beta chain) originates from a study of cytomegalovirus exposure and HLA in healthy donors (dated by TCRdb to about 2017). With regard to the full study: An earlier analysis of 587 of the donors reported 276 Gb of sequence data and 117 million unique TCR beta sequences obtained from 180 million or so T cells. An early release covering roughly 600 HLA-typed donors comprised roughly 300 gigabases of sequencing data and around 86 million unique TCR sequences. Of the 300 to 500 genotyped donors, more than 75% were placed in the genetic ancestry cluster associated with self-reported Caucasian donors. The study aimed to test whether signatures of past pathogen exposure could be identified by cataloging public T cell receptors. The study used immunosequencing to profile the T cell repertoires of more than 650 subjects and linked those repertoires to cytomegalovirus serostatus. In addition to the first cohort of 666 subjects, a separate validation cohort of over 90 different subjects was used. High-throughput TCR immunosequencing, statistical association of individual TCRs with disease status, and machine learning were combined to predict cytomegalovirus infection status. A later analysis re-analyzed previously published TCR beta repertoires from roughly 630 donors and added high-resolution HLA genotyping to study TCR occurrence patterns. The later analysis used no new phenotypic data to find candidate immune exposures, relying instead on TCR beta sequences and their occurrence across donors. In an earlier analysis of over 550 of the donors, high-throughput TCR beta sequencing was used to judge whether each TCR beta V gene segment behaved as functional or pseudogenic. Donor age, sex, ethnicity and CMV serostatus were compiled together with the repertoire data. Genome-wide SNP genotypes for about 65% of the roughly 700 donors were used in a later genetic analysis, which treated that subset as a discovery cohort. All discovery cohort repertoires had been generated on a single sequencing platform. HLA typing included class I and class II loci at four-digit resolution. The number of donors typed differed by locus, with about 629-640 for A, B, C, DRB1 and DQB1, roughly 520 for DQA1, approximately 580 for DPA1, and some 450 for DPB1. Several DR-DQ haplotypes were handled as single units for association and clustering, since linkage in the cohort was strong. Among about 360 genotyped donors of the cohort, an average of about 240,000 unique TCR beta nucleotide sequences were sequenced per donor, roughly 20% of them non-productive.

On this clone: No cognate antigen has been identified for it. No per-base quality is available; no much larger clone lies one base away. Other DNA sequences of this sample code for an identical CDR3.

The germline V gene sets CDR1 to MDHEN and CDR2 to SYDVKM. The CDR3, from cysteine to phenylalanine, totals 17 residues. Just CDR3 DNA is preserved here, 51 bases in frame from base 1. V has 9 bases trimmed and J has 4 bases trimmed; junction bases matching no gene number 15. Library creation used the immunoSEQ multiplex PCR assay. The multiplex PCR relied on a mix of 60 forward primers for TCR Vbeta segments and 13 reverse primers for TCR Jbeta segments. The CDR3 region of rearranged TCR beta genes was amplified from genomic DNA by a multiplex PCR assay. The amplified TCR beta libraries were sequenced on the Illumina HiSeq System as 87-base-pair reads. Regarding the original processing steps: In a later analysis, 77 million or so unique TCR beta chains were counted across the approximately 640 repertoires, and around 10 million of these chains were shared by at least two donors. To remove PCR and sequencing errors, raw reads were error-corrected and collapsed into unique sequences using a nearest-neighbor algorithm that merged closely related sequences. Alignment of CDR3 sequences to IMGT reference sequences was used to assign V, D and J gene segments. For a sequence to be retained, a match of at least six nucleotides was required to both a V gene segment and a J gene segment. Rearrangements were classified as productive when the CDR3 lacked stop codons and remained in frame with V and J, and all other rearrangements were classified as non-productive. CDR3 was defined according to IMGT convention as the region running from the second conserved V-encoded cysteine to the conserved J-encoded phenylalanine. In an earlier analysis of more than 550 of the donors, sequences lacking an unambiguous match to a single V gene segment were excluded. An earlier analysis of several hundred of the donors classified V segments as functional when productive rearrangements were above 56.7% and as segregating when the standard deviation between donors was above 5%. A statistical classification framework was developed to diagnose cytomegalovirus status using the catalog of TCR beta chain sequences. V and J gene assignment, in a later analysis, came from comparing TCR nucleotide sequences with IMGT/GENE-DB human TR gene sequences. Using the TCRdist pipeline, a later analysis assigned CDR3 sequences along with most-parsimonious VDJ recombination scenarios. A later analysis defined each TCR beta chain by its CDR3 amino acid sequence plus V-gene family, and excluded reads lacking a unique V-gene family. To address suspected cross-contamination and a sequencing artifact, a later analysis removed roughly 580 highly shared, low-generation-probability nucleotide sequences. A later analysis calculated a clonal expansion index for each public chain from normalized within-repertoire ranks of inferred template counts. Generation probabilities in a later analysis came from a VDJ recombination model fitted to out-of-frame rearrangements, and those results were checked against IGoR. In a later analysis, TCR-TCR, TCR-HLA and TCR-CMV co-occurrence was scored with hypergeometric tests, and a repertoire-size bias correction was applied to TCR pairs. A later analysis estimated false discovery rates by permuting HLA or CMV assignments 20 times. A later analysis grouped co-occurring TCRs with DBSCAN, adding TCRdist sequence similarity when clustering within HLA-allele-positive subsets. For co-occurrence clustering, repertoires with fewer than 30,000 or more than 120,000 public chains were excluded, along with roughly five repertoires with anomalous nucleotide sharing. In its TCRdb copy, this immuneACCESS table keeps in-frame sequences only and misses some clones. Where compared with another copy, unresolved V genes explain less than half of these, and the others have no known cause. V and J calls and clone size are those listed in that table; D and trimming were worked out from the DNA. The sample includes under 200,000 clones, with approximately 86% observed a single time. Of the sample, about 2.1% falls within the top ten clones.

The cohort comprised more than 550 healthy bone marrow donors. Cohort members were all nominally healthy when sampled, although unrecorded immune exposures were likely present. The donor tested CMV seronegative, placing the donor among the 300 to 400 seronegative members of the cohort. A peripheral blood sample was provided by each donor, and peripheral blood mononuclear cells were used for TCR beta sequencing. Genomic DNA was extracted from the blood cell samples with the Qiagen DNeasy Blood Extraction Kit. Paper-wide results and their limitations: Because the 87-base-pair reads could not distinguish some IMGT-functional V segments, including TRBV6-2 and TRBV6-3, those segments were excluded. According to a later analysis, TCR association rates differed among HLA loci, with DRB1 alleles showing the most associated TCRs and HLA-C alleles showing the fewest. A cluster of highly shared sequence variants was judged likely to be a technical artifact of the sequencing pipeline. Strong co-occurrence of HLA alleles, especially DR and DQ, made assigning TCR associations to individual alleles difficult. A further reported finding was that TCR beta sequences accurately predicted the HLA-A and HLA-B alleles for most subjects in the first cohort. In this cohort, only TCR beta chains were sequenced, and detectable features were limited by the absence of alpha or paired-chain data. It was suggested by the authors that the approach could potentially be generalized to other disease states and immunological phenotypes. The earlier analysis of approximately 540 of the donors excluded about 16 rarely observed V segments, including chromosome 9 orphons, because counts were too low. Across donors, most TCR sequences were observed very rarely, whereas some public TCRs were present in many individuals. Correlated functional status among segregating V segments might reflect linkage disequilibrium, but an unknown experimental factor could not be ruled out. In an earlier analysis of roughly 560 of the donors, most TCR beta V segments were observed in productive rearrangements about 90% or about 30% of the time, broadly matching IMGT annotations. Presence/absence analyses assumed roughly uniform sequencing depth across donors, an assumption that may not hold. The classifier was reported to diagnose cytomegalovirus status with high specificity and sensitivity in both the original cohort and the validation cohort. In a later analysis, around 15,000 TCR beta sequences were associated with specific HLA alleles at a false discovery rate of 0.05. In vitro tests confirmed that a few of the cytomegalovirus-associated TCR beta chains recognize cytomegalovirus antigens. V-gene and J-gene trimming of TCR beta chains was associated with a missense DCLRE1C variant in a later genetic analysis, and the association was replicated in an independent cohort. A later analysis reported that several top co-occurrence clusters appeared linked to parvovirus B19, influenza, CMV and Epstein-Barr virus. In a later analysis, HLA-associated TCR beta chains showed more clonal expansion and lower generation probabilities than non-associated chains that were equally common. According to a later analysis, most CMV-associated TCR beta chains appeared to be HLA-restricted, and the HLA associations seemed to be driven largely by CMV exposure. A total of about 150 TCR beta chains were listed by the study as associated with cytomegalovirus. Because HLA typing was unavailable for some donors at each locus, only the typed subset was used in association tests. In a later genetic analysis, fewer N-insertions in productive TCRs were reported among donors in an Asian-associated ancestry cluster than the approximately 670-donor mean. Immune exposure information for the cohort was limited to CMV serostatus.

Sequenced: PBMCs. This sequence was found in a young woman in good health and CMV-seronegative. The sequence joins TRBV28 to TRBJ2-1, with 10 bases aligning to TRBD2. The nucleotide sequence reads as follows: TGTGCCAGTCTATCTAGCGGGAGTGGCTATGGGTACAATGAGCAGTTCTTC. Translated, this is CASLSSGSGYGYNEQFF.